This TCR beta chain was sequenced during a study of control samples from healthy donors and cancer patients (TCRdb year 2020). V and J lose 5 bases and 2 bases, and a span of 13 bases separates them. CDR1 LNHDA and CDR2 SQIVND are derived from the germline V gene (reference sequence). The CDR3 numbers 16 residues from cysteine through phenylalanine. Only CDR3 DNA is held: 48 bases, read in frame from base 1. As concerns this clone: The antigen this receptor binds is unknown. Qualities for individual bases were not recorded, and no much larger clone is one base off.

Receptors were amplified or captured by the immunoSEQ multiplex PCR assay. Drawn from immuneACCESS, this table holds only the in-frame rearrangements with V and J called that TCRdb kept. Clones are partly lost; checked studies trace under half to an unresolved V gene and leave the rest unexplained. The table for this sample lists some 3,000 clones; 94% of them were counted only once. Clones ranked in the top ten supply about 30% of the sample. This TCR was sampled from a man aged 65-85 years with lung cancer. The sequencing input was PBMCs. The chain is assembled from TRBV19 and TRBJ2-6, with an unclear D gene assignment. The nucleotides are TGTGCCAGTAGTGATAATGGGCCCCCTGGGGCCAACGTCCTGACTTTC. This gives the protein CASSDNGPPGANVLTF.